This passage covers 22 T cell receptor beta chains from one sample sequenced in a study of T cell responses to AZD1222 COVID-19 vaccine. Here immunoSEQ multiplex PCR was the method, and the copy in TCRdb shows in-frame clones only, minus some. The profile shows roughly 100,000 clones, roughly 84% of them singletons. Source: peripheral blood, taken on day 0 of AZD1222 vaccination. Receptor source: an adult in good health.

The chain uses TRBV5-8 and TRBJ2-7; the D is unclear. The V gene lost 0 bases and the J gene lost 7 bases, with 11 bases spanning the gap. The CDR3 contains 13 residues. Germline assignment: CDR1 SGHTS and CDR2 YDEGEE. The CDR3 DNA sequence: TGTGCCAGCAGCTTGGACGGATTTGGGGAGCAGTACGTC. Protein product: CASSLDGFGEQYV.

This chain joins TRBV28 and TRBJ2-7, with 7 bases that match TRBD2. This CDR3 spans 16 amino acids. CDR1 is MDHEN and CDR2 is SYDVKM in the germline V gene. V shed 5 bases, J shed 3 bases, and the junction held 13 bases outside the gene matches. The CDR3 DNA reads as TGTGCCAGCAGTCCCCCCGGCGGGAGAAAAAACTACGAGCAGTACTTC. Protein sequence: CASSPPGGRKNYEQYF.

This chain joins TRBV24-1 and TRBJ2-1; TRBD2 might be the D (5 bases). This CDR3 has 19 amino acids. Trimming removed 0 bases at V and 2 bases at J, with 19 bases between. Germline CDR1 KGHDR, CDR2 SFDVKD. CDR3 residues: CATSDLQAGPQRAYNEQFF. The CDR3 region has the DNA TGTGCCACCAGTGATTTGCAGGCGGGCCCCCAAAGAGCCTACAATGAGCAGTTCTTC.

The chain recombines TRBV7-2 with TRBJ2-2, with no clear D. Germline lookup yields CDR1 SGHTA and CDR2 FQGNSA. This CDR3 region has 13 residues. Trimming left V 4 bases short and J 6 bases short, with 9 bases between. The CDR3 region is CASSSYDPGELFF. Written as DNA, the CDR3 is TGTGCCAGCAGCTCTTACGATCCCGGGGAGCTGTTTTTT.

The V gene is TRBV6-6, the J gene TRBJ2-5; D is undetermined. Germline V CDR1 and CDR2: MNHNY, SVGAGI (reference sequence). Trimming left V 4 bases short and J 4 bases short, with 7 bases between. CDR3 length: 12 amino acids. The CDR3 region is CASSFYRETQYF. CDR3 coding DNA: TGTGCCAGCAGTTTCTACAGAGAGACCCAGTACTTC.

This chain's CDR3 is CASSLDRLTMRGYTF. The CDR3 DNA sequence: TGTGCCAGCAGCCTCGACAGGCTGACTATGAGGGGCTACACCTTC. The genes are TRBV5-6 and TRBJ1-2; D is possibly TRBD1 (6 bases). CDR3 length: 15 amino acids. Trimming cost V 4 bases and J 8 bases, with 21 bases left between them. Per germline, CDR1 SGHDT and CDR2 YYEEEE.

The chain recombines TRBV27 with TRBJ1-5, with 10 bases identical to TRBD1. The V segment lost 8 bases and the J segment 6 bases; nucleotides outside the gene matches: 19. Germline V CDR1 and CDR2: MNHEY, SMNVEV (reference sequence). The CDR3 runs 18 residues. As DNA, the CDR3 is TGTGCCAGCGGGGACTCCGGGACAGGGGTTCGGTCATCTCAGCCCCAGCATTTT. This translates into CASGDSGTGVRSSQPQHF.

This chain connects TRBV21-1 to TRBJ1-1; the table's D call TRBD1 went unverified against the DNA. TRBV21-1 is deemed a pseudogene. The CDR3 spans 12 residues. This chain's CDR3 is CARQALNTEAFF. The CDR3 coding sequence is TGTGCCAGACAGGCATTGAACACTGAAGCTTTCTTT.

The J gene is TRBJ2-3, the V gene TRBV5-1; no clear D gene. The ends were cut back, 5 bases at V and 2 bases at J, with 12 bases in the middle. This CDR3 region has 14 residues. Germline lookup yields CDR1 SGHRS and CDR2 YFSETQ. Here the CDR3 reads CASRTFTDTDTQYF. The CDR3 DNA reads as TGCGCCAGCAGGACATTTACAGACACAGATACGCAGTATTTT. Full variable domain (missing parts from reference TRBV5-1 and TRBJ2-3): KAGVTQTPRYLIKTRGQQVTLSCSPISGHRSVSWYQQTPGQGLQFLFEYFSETQRNKGNFPGRFSGRQFSNSRSEMNVSTLELGDSALYLCASRTFTDTDTQYFGPGTRLTVL.

The V call is TRBV7-2, the J call TRBJ2-5; possibly TRBD2 for D (6 bases). In germline, CDR1 is SGHTA, CDR2 FQGNSA. V was cut by 5 bases and J by 0 bases, with 10 bases left in between. The CDR3 totals 14 residues. The DNA for the CDR3 is TGTGCCAGCAGCATGGCGGGGTACCAAGAGACCCAGTACTTC. Residues: CASSMAGYQETQYF.

In this sample, this clone turned up once. The V call is TRBV24-1, the J call TRBJ2-3, with D tentatively TRBD1 or TRBD2 (6 bases each). V gave up 4 bases and J gave up 6 bases, with 16 bases separating them. The CDR3 has 15 residues. The germline V gene has CDR1 KGHDR and CDR2 SFDVKD. The CDR3 DNA sequence: TGTGCCACCAGTGACCGGGGGACATCCTGGGATACGCAGTATTTT. It is translated as CATSDRGTSWDTQYF.

This clone appeared a few times. The chain links TRBV24-1 to TRBJ1-2; D gene unclear. Germline CDR1 reads KGHDR; CDR2 reads SFDVKD. The germline V and J ends were trimmed by 4 bases and 2 bases, with 7 bases remaining between them. The CDR3 sequence is 13 residues long. CDR3 region: CATSESQNYGYTF. The CDR3, as DNA: TGTGCCACCAGTGAGAGTCAGAACTATGGCTACACCTTC.

The V gene is TRBV19, the J gene TRBJ2-5, with TRBD1 matching over 7 bases. V gave up 2 bases and J gave up 3 bases; unmatched junction bases: 6. CDR1 is LNHDA, CDR2 SQIVND, per germline (reference sequence). CDR3 length: 15 amino acids. The DNA of the CDR3 is TGTGCCAGTAGTATAATGGCGACAGGGAAAGAGACCCAGTACTTC. It yields the protein CASSIMATGKETQYF.

The chain links TRBV6-2 or TRBV6-3 to TRBJ1-2; unclear D gene. The CDR3 contains 13 residues. The V and J ends lost 0 bases and 5 bases respectively, with 7 bases between them. Germline-derived CDR1 and CDR2 are MNHEY and SVGEGT. The CDR3 is CASSYSGIYGYTF. CDR3 coding DNA: TGTGCCAGCAGTTACTCGGGGATTTATGGCTACACCTTC.

The rearrangement links TRBV19 to TRBJ2-3, with 8 bases matching TRBD2. Unmatched junction bases numbered 3, after V lost 2 bases and J lost 2 bases. CDR3 length equals 15 residues. From germline, CDR1 is LNHDA and CDR2 SQIVND (reference sequence). This CDR3 is CASSILAGFTDTQYF. The CDR3 coding sequence is TGTGCCAGTAGTATATTAGCGGGGTTCACAGATACGCAGTATTTT.

The chain employs TRBV6-5 and TRBJ2-7; 8 bases fit TRBD1. The ends lost 2 bases at V and 3 bases at J; junction bases unmatched: 3. Germline V gives CDR1 MNHEY, CDR2 SVGAGI. The CDR3 length is 14 residues. The CDR3 protein is CASSYDRGGYEQYF. The CDR3 nucleotides are TGTGCCAGCAGTTACGACAGGGGAGGCTACGAGCAGTACTTC.

Only one count was recorded for this clone. The chain links TRBV7-2 to TRBJ1-3; perhaps TRBD1 as D (6 bases). This CDR3 has 16 amino acids. In germline, CDR1 is SGHTA, CDR2 FQGNSA. V shed 6 bases and J shed 1 base, with 16 bases lying between them. The CDR3 spells CASRDSARGSGNTIYF. CDR3 in DNA: TGTGCCAGCAGAGACTCGGCTAGGGGGTCTGGAAACACCATATATTTT. The whole variable domain, filled in from reference TRBV7-2 and TRBJ1-3, reads GAGVSQSPSNKVTEKGKDVELRCDPISGHTALYWYRQSLGQGLEFLIYFQGNSAPDKSGLPSDRFSAERTGGSVSTLTIQRTQQEDSAVYLCASRDSARGSGNTIYFGEGSWLTVV.

A single count supports this clone. The chain combines TRBV9 with TRBJ2-1; 10 bases line up with TRBD2. This CDR3 comprises 15 residues. In germline, CDR1 is SGDLS, CDR2 YYNGEE. With V trimmed by 5 bases and J by 7 bases, 9 bases remained unmatched. CDR3 protein: CASSRSGGAENEQFF. In nucleotides, the CDR3 is TGTGCCAGCAGTCGAAGCGGGGGGGCCGAGAATGAGCAGTTCTTC.

The chain has TRBV2 and TRBJ2-5; TRBD1 aligns across 8 bases. Per germline, CDR1 SNHLY and CDR2 FYNNEI. The CDR3 totals 13 residues. V lost 8 bases and J lost 4; bases outside the gene matches: 6. CDR3 sequence reads: CASCRGRGETQYF. The CDR3 DNA follows: TGTGCCAGCTGCAGGGGGCGCGGAGAGACCCAGTACTTC.

The genes are TRBV11-3 and TRBJ2-7, with D possibly being TRBD2 (6 bases). Between the trimmed V and J ends, which lost 5 bases and 6 bases, there was a span of 17 bases. The CDR3 is made up of 14 amino acids. The germline V gene encodes CDR1 SGHNT and CDR2 YENEEA. The CDR3 DNA is TGTGCCAGCAGCCCGATCTGGGACTCTCTCGAGCAGTACTTC. It codes for CASSPIWDSLEQYF.

This chain uses TRBV28 with TRBJ1-4; D possibly corresponds to TRBD1 (5 bases). Germline V gene lookup returns CDR1 MDHEN and CDR2 SYDVKM. The CDR3 runs to 15 residues. V gave up 4 bases and J gave up 4 bases, with 13 bases separating them. CDR3: CASSSSGTGNEKLFF. In nucleotides, the CDR3 is TGTGCCAGCAGTTCCTCGGGGACCGGTAATGAAAAACTGTTTTTT.

The chain uses TRBV7-9 and TRBJ1-3, with a weak D call TRBD1 (6 bases). CDR1 and CDR2 from the germline V gene are SEHNR and FQNEAQ (reference sequence). V dropped 5 bases and J dropped 3 bases, with 14 bases sitting between them. The CDR3 runs 15 residues. The CDR3 reads CASSASTGLGNTIYF. For the CDR3, the DNA is TGTGCCAGCAGCGCGTCGACAGGCCTTGGAAACACCATATATTTT.